The 14 T cell receptor beta chains given below trace back to one sample, sequenced in a study of blood T cell repertoires in COVID-19. The repertoire was sequenced with immunoSEQ multiplex PCR; TCRdb's copy has only in-frame clones and lacks some. The sample has 180,000 or so clones, around nine tenths seen once; the top ten hold approximately 3.5%. Sequencing input: peripheral blood. Receptor source: a man between 65 and 85 years old with acute or convalescent COVID-19.

The rearrangement uses TRBV29-1 and TRBJ2-1; TRBD1 might be the D (5 bases). The CDR3 totals 14 residues. From germline, CDR1 is SQVTM and CDR2 ANQGSEA. Trimming stripped 3 bases from V and 5 bases from J, with 14 bases between. CDR3 sequence: CSVDRWGADNEQFF. For the CDR3, the DNA is TGCAGCGTTGACAGGTGGGGCGCCGACAATGAGCAGTTCTTC.

This chain joins TRBV3-1 (or the pseudogene TRBV3-2) and TRBJ2-2; weak D call: TRBD1 (5 bases). Deletions cut 1 base from V and 7 bases from J, with 10 bases between. The CDR3 sequence is 14 residues long. Germline V lookup: CDR1 LGHDT, CDR2 YNNKEL (reference sequence). CDR3 residues: CASSQAGPGGELFF. The CDR3 DNA follows: TGTGCCAGCAGCCAAGCAGGGCCGGGCGGGGAGCTGTTTTTT.

The chain links TRBV7-2 to TRBJ1-2; TRBD1 is a possible D gene (6 bases). This CDR3 contains 13 residues. V was trimmed by 2 bases and J by 8 bases, leaving 12 bases between them. Germline assignment: CDR1 SGHTA and CDR2 FQGNSA. CDR3 region: CASSLWEGEGYTF. CDR3 in DNA: TGTGCCAGCAGCTTATGGGAGGGGGAAGGCTACACCTTC.

The rearrangement uses TRBV5-1 and TRBJ1-2, with TRBD1 matching over 12 bases. Germline CDR1 and CDR2: SGHRS and YFSETQ. Germline trimming cut 0 bases from V and 6 bases from J; bases unmatched to any gene: 6. The CDR3 has 16 amino acids. CDR3 loop: CASSLVRDRGLDGYTF. CDR3 nucleotide sequence: TGCGCCAGCAGCTTGGTGAGGGACAGGGGGCTGGATGGCTACACCTTC.

This sequence joins TRBV9 and TRBJ2-7; 12 nucleotides line up with TRBD2. The trim removed 2 bases at V and 1 base at J, leaving 4 bases unmatched. There are 16 residues in the CDR3. Per the germline V gene, CDR1 is SGDLS and CDR2 is YYNGEE. The CDR3 nucleotides read TGTGCCAGCAGCGTCGGGCTAGCGGGAGGGTCCTACGAGCAGTACTTC. Its protein is CASSVGLAGGSYEQYF.

This clone has just one count. This chain connects TRBV12-3 or TRBV12-4 to TRBJ1-1; D unclear. Trimming cost V 1 base and J 10 bases, with 7 bases left between them. CDR3 length: 11 residues. DNA for the CDR3: TGTGCCAGCAGTTTAGGGGCCGGAGCTTTCTTT. This sequence encodes CASSLGAGAFF.

This clone came up a few times. The chain is built from TRBV7-2 and TRBJ2-7; D not resolved. V lost 2 bases and J lost 3, with 11 bases in between. Germline V gives CDR1 SGHTA, CDR2 FQGNSA. The CDR3 contains 14 residues. CDR3 protein: CASSLRGTVYEQYF. CDR3 bases: TGTGCCAGCAGCTTAAGAGGAACTGTCTACGAGCAGTACTTC.

V is TRBV7-2 and J is TRBJ2-1; D perhaps matches TRBD1 (5 bases). The CDR3 loop spans 14 amino acids. V was clipped by 4 bases and J by 5 bases, with 12 bases between them. Looked up from germline, CDR1 is SGHTA and CDR2 is FQGNSA. The CDR3 reads CASSSRQTNNEQFF. The CDR3 nucleotides are TGTGCCAGCAGCTCCAGACAGACAAACAATGAGCAGTTCTTC.

The chain combines TRBV19 with TRBJ1-2; a possible D gene is TRBD1 (5 bases). CDR1 is LNHDA, CDR2 SQIVND, per germline (reference sequence). This CDR3 has 13 residues. Trimming removed 5 bases from V and 6 bases from J, with 13 bases in between. CDR3 in DNA: TGTGCCAGTAGTTTGACAGCATGGGATGGCTACACCTTC. Its translation is CASSLTAWDGYTF.

The CDR3 here is CSVAKGTSTDTQYF. The CDR3 coding sequence is TGCAGCGTTGCGAAAGGGACTAGCACAGATACGCAGTATTTT. The chain employs TRBV29-1 and TRBJ2-3, with D possibly being TRBD2 (6 bases). The length of the CDR3 is 14 residues. CDR1 and CDR2 (germline): SQVTM, ANQGSEA. Deletions cut 4 bases from V and 0 bases from J, with 11 bases between.

The table lists this clone with a few counts. The gene calls are TRBV13 and TRBJ1-1; TRBD1 matches at 9 bases. The germline V gene encodes CDR1 PRHDT and CDR2 FYEKMQ (reference sequence). J lost 3 bases, V lost 0 bases, and 5 bases had no gene match. The CDR3 length is 16 residues. CDR3 nucleotide sequence: TGTGCCAGCAGCTTAGGCGGACAGGGGACCGACACTGAAGCTTTCTTT. It is translated as CASSLGGQGTDTEAFF.

The CDR3 DNA sequence: TGTGCCACCAGTGATTCACTAAGCGGGGTTGATGAGCAGTTCTTC. This encodes CATSDSLSGVDEQFF. The V call is TRBV24-1, the J call TRBJ2-1, with 7 nucleotides matching TRBD2. Germline values: CDR1 KGHDR, CDR2 SFDVKD. The V segment lost 2 bases and the J segment 8 bases; nucleotides outside the gene matches: 8. CDR3 length: 15 residues.

The chain links TRBV7-9 to TRBJ1-1; D is perhaps TRBD1 (6 bases). Germline V gene lookup returns CDR1 SEHNR and CDR2 FQNEAQ (reference sequence). V lost 0 bases, J lost 1 base, and 9 bases lay in between. The CDR3 is made up of 15 amino acids. CDR3 sequence (DNA): TGTGCCAGCAGCTTAGCGGGACACCGGAACACTGAAGCTTTCTTT. Translation: CASSLAGHRNTEAFF.

The chain is built from TRBV20-1 and TRBJ2-7; D remains unclear. With 1 base removed from V and 6 bases from J, the gap between germline ends came to 7 bases. Germline CDR1 and CDR2: DFQATT and SNEGSKA (reference sequence). CDR3 size: 11 residues. The CDR3: CSARGSGEQYF. For the CDR3, the DNA is TGCAGTGCTAGAGGTTCGGGCGAGCAGTACTTC.